This T cell receptor beta chain emerged from a study of T cell responses to AZD1222 COVID-19 vaccine. On this clone: Its antigen remains unidentified.

CDR1 and CDR2 from the germline V gene are KGHSH and LQKENI. Trimming removed 6 bases from V and 6 bases from J, with 11 bases in between. The CDR3 covers 13 residues. Study results and limitations: Among those given AZD1222, only five to seven were seropositive at baseline. Unmutated variant regions reportedly attract nearly half of all spike-specific TCRs. Spike-specific TCR breadth and depth went up after people got two AZD1222 doses.

Method: immunoSEQ multiplex PCR; TCRdb's copy keeps in-frame clones and lacks some. This table holds approximately 130,000 clones, over 85% found once. This receptor was identified in an adult in good health. Sequenced here: peripheral blood, sampled on day 0 of AZD1222 vaccination. This chain links TRBV18 with TRBJ1-4; possible D gene TRBD1, 6 bases. The CDR3 bases are TGTGCCAGCTCCGAACAGGGTGATGAAAAACTGTTTTTT. This gives the protein CASSEQGDEKLFF.